The clone carrying this TCR beta chain was seen a few times. Its specificity is unknown. V gave up 6 bases and J gave up 7 bases; unmatched junction bases: 9. CDR3 size: 14 residues. CDR1 is KGHSH, CDR2 LQKENI, per germline. This sample was included in a study of OX40 agonist ivuxolimab in advanced cancers. Clones were sequenced by immunoSEQ multiplex PCR, and TCRdb holds only the in-frame ones, with some missing. The table includes tens of thousands of clones, approximately 89% detected once. General study findings and limits: Expanded clones were, on average, more numerous in CD8+ T cells than in CD4+.

The TCR sequence derives from an adult with an advanced solid tumor such as melanoma, head and neck, liver or kidney cancer. The V and J genes are TRBV18 and TRBJ1-1; 9 bases are a match to TRBD1. This specimen consisted of CD4+ or CD8+ T cells sorted from blood, obtained in a trial of the OX40 agonist ivuxolimab. CDR3 amino acids: CASSRGQGRSEAFF. The DNA for the CDR3 is TGTGCCAGCTCTCGGGGACAGGGAAGGAGTGAAGCTTTCTTT.